The 22 T cell receptor beta chains listed next were all sequenced from one sample in a study of blood T cell repertoires in COVID-19 (dated by TCRdb to 2018 to 2020). The method behind the library was the immunoSEQ multiplex PCR assay. TCRdb provides this immuneACCESS table in a form limited to in-frame rearrangements. Some clones are lacking; in checked studies, under half of them reflect an unresolved V gene, and why the rest are absent is not known. Counted in this sample were around 270,000 clones; 80% to 95% of them appeared once. Clones ranked in the top ten supply 2.6% of the sample. Sequencing was performed on peripheral blood. The receptors were sampled from a person aged 18-35 years with COVID-19, enrolled during active disease.

The chain uses TRBV29-1 and TRBJ1-1; D not resolved. The CDR3 has 13 residues. CDR1 is SQVTM, CDR2 ANQGSEA, per germline. V was trimmed by 5 bases and J by 0 bases, leaving 10 bases between them. CDR3 amino acids: CSVIQKMNTEAFF. Here the CDR3 DNA reads TGCAGCGTTATACAGAAGATGAACACTGAAGCTTTCTTT.

The rearrangement uses TRBV9 and TRBJ2-2; D is possibly TRBD1 (6 bases). V shed 3 bases and J shed 5 bases, with 8 bases lying between them. CDR3 length equals 13 residues. Germline assignment: CDR1 SGDLS and CDR2 YYNGEE. Written as DNA, the CDR3 is TGTGCCAGCAGCGCTACAGGGACCGGGGAGCTGTTTTTT. Protein product: CASSATGTGELFF.

J is TRBJ2-3 and V is TRBV27; D ambiguous. V was clipped by 6 bases and J by 4 bases, with 11 bases between them. The CDR3 has 13 amino acids. The V gene's germline CDR1 is MNHEY and CDR2 SMNVEV (reference sequence). The CDR3 nucleotides read TGTGCCAGCAGGCCGCGTATTCCAGATACGCAGTATTTT. As protein: CASRPRIPDTQYF.

V usage is TRBV27 and J usage is TRBJ1-5; D call uncertain. The CDR3 sequence is 15 residues long. Germline V lookup: CDR1 MNHEY, CDR2 SMNVEV (reference sequence). Deletions cut 7 bases from V and 1 base from J, with 14 bases between. The DNA for the CDR3 is TGTGCCAGCAACCGCATTCCAGGAAGCAATCAGCCCCAGCATTTT. Translated, it gives CASNRIPGSNQPQHF.

CDR3 residues: CASSGALASSNEQFF. Here the CDR3 DNA reads TGCGCCAGCAGCGGGGCGCTAGCGTCGTCCAATGAGCAGTTCTTC. The rearrangement joins TRBV5-1 to TRBJ2-1; weak D call: TRBD2 (6 bases). Germline-derived CDR1 and CDR2 are SGHRS and YFSETQ. V was shortened by 4 bases and J by 6 bases, with 17 bases between the two germline ends. CDR3 length equals 15 residues.

This clone was seen once. The rearrangement links TRBV29-1 to TRBJ1-2; no definite D call. Per the germline V gene, CDR1 is SQVTM and CDR2 is ANQGSEA. This CDR3 has 12 amino acids. V was shortened by 4 bases and J by 2 bases, with 8 bases between the two germline ends. CDR3 region: CSVVSQNYGYTF. CDR3 DNA: TGCAGCGTTGTTTCACAGAACTATGGCTACACCTTC.

The chain couples TRBV9 to TRBJ2-7; D not resolved. The germline gives CDR1 SGDLS, CDR2 YYNGEE. Trimming left V 2 bases short and J 4 bases short, with 13 bases between. This CDR3 has 14 residues. CDR3 DNA sequence: TGTGCCAGCAGCGTTGAGGATCTCAATTACGAGCAGTACTTC. This sequence encodes CASSVEDLNYEQYF.

This chain uses TRBV24-1 with TRBJ1-2; a possible D gene is TRBD1 (6 bases). V shed 1 base and J shed 8 bases, with 16 bases lying between them. The CDR3 has 15 residues. Germline-derived CDR1 and CDR2 are KGHDR and SFDVKD. The CDR3 sequence: CATSDFSETGGGYTF. CDR3 sequence (DNA): TGTGCCACCAGTGATTTTTCGGAGACAGGCGGCGGCTACACCTTC.

This chain joins TRBV6-2 or TRBV6-3 and TRBJ2-4; 9 bases line up with TRBD2. Germline V lookup: CDR1 MNHEY, CDR2 SVGEGT. The CDR3 sequence is 16 residues long. V gave up 6 bases and J gave up 7 bases; unmatched junction bases: 13. The CDR3 is CASSPSGERRRNIQYF. As DNA, the CDR3 is TGTGCCAGCAGCCCTAGCGGGGAGAGGAGGCGGAACATTCAGTACTTC.

A few counts support this clone. This chain links TRBV19 with TRBJ2-6; possible D gene TRBD1, 5 bases. The germline V and J ends were trimmed by 2 bases and 0 bases, with 14 bases remaining between them. The CDR3 totals 18 residues. CDR1 LNHDA and CDR2 SQIVND come from the germline V gene (reference sequence). CDR3 region: CASSILGRADSGANVLTF. The CDR3 DNA reads TGTGCCAGTAGTATATTGGGCAGGGCCGACTCTGGGGCCAACGTCCTGACTTTC.

This clone was seen a single time. V and J are TRBV28 and TRBJ1-1; 11 bases align to TRBD1. CDR3 length equals 17 residues. Germline V gives CDR1 MDHEN, CDR2 SYDVKM. V shed 3 bases and J 1 base; nucleotides not matched to a gene: 7. The CDR3 DNA is TGTGCCAGCAGTTTGGGGACAGGGGGACGAGGGAACACTGAAGCTTTCTTT. Residues: CASSLGTGGRGNTEAFF.

V is TRBV12-5 and J is TRBJ2-1, with D uncertain. The CDR3 is 13 residues long. Germline V gene data show CDR1 as LGHNT and CDR2 as FRNRAP. Trimming stripped 2 bases from V and 5 bases from J, with 7 bases between. CDR3 bases: TGTGCTAGTGGTTTGACCGGAGACAATGAGCAGTTCTTC. Protein: CASGLTGDNEQFF.

CDR3 bases: TGTGCCAGCAGCTTATGGCCCCAGGTTGACTATGGCTACACCTTC. This codes for CASSLWPQVDYGYTF. The chain combines TRBV7-8 with TRBJ1-2; D is unclear. CDR1 and CDR2 from the germline V gene are SGHVS and FQNEAQ. The V end lost 2 bases, the J end lost 3 bases, and 13 bases lay between the germline ends. CDR3 length equals 15 residues.

The rearrangement uses TRBV28 and TRBJ1-4; 8 positions match TRBD1. This CDR3 comprises 13 residues. CDR1 is MDHEN and CDR2 is SYDVKM in the germline V gene. Trimming took 8 bases from V and 6 from J; bases not matched to a gene: 5. The CDR3 DNA sequence: TGTGCCAGCTTCGAGACAGGGGATGAAAAACTGTTTTTT. This codes for CASFETGDEKLFF. Combining the CDR3 with reference TRBV28 and TRBJ1-4 gives the whole variable domain DVKVTQSSRYLVKRTGEKVFLECVQDMDHENMFWYRQDPGLGLRLIYFSYDVKMKEKGDIPEGYSVSREKKERFSLILESASTNQTSMYLCASFETGDEKLFFGSGTQLSVL.

The chain couples TRBV18 to TRBJ2-1; possibly TRBD1 for D (6 bases). V dropped 0 bases and J dropped 5 bases, with 20 bases sitting between them. Germline V gives CDR1 KGHSH, CDR2 LQKENI. The CDR3 consists of 18 residues. CDR3 bases: TGTGCCAGCTCACCACCGACCTCGACAGGAGGAGTGAACAATGAGCAGTTCTTC. This gives the protein CASSPPTSTGGVNNEQFF. Drawing the rest from reference TRBV18 and TRBJ2-1, the complete variable domain is NAGVMQNPRHLVRRRGQEARLRCSPMKGHSHVYWYRQLPEEGLKFMVYLQKENIIDESGMPKERFSAEFPKEGPSILRIQQVVRGDSAAYFCASSPPTSTGGVNNEQFFGPGTRLTVL.

The CDR3, as DNA: TGTGCTAGTGGTTTCGGGACAGGGGTGGGAGATACGCAGTATTTT. Its protein is CASGFGTGVGDTQYF. V gene TRBV12-5 combines with J gene TRBJ2-3; 10 bases match TRBD1. The length of the CDR3 is 15 residues. Germline V CDR1 and CDR2: LGHNT, FRNRAP. Unmatched junction bases numbered 5, after V lost 3 bases and J lost 5 bases. The full variable domain, completed using reference TRBV12-5 and TRBJ2-3, is DARVTQTPRHKVTEMGQEVTMRCQPILGHNTVFWYRQTMMQGLELLAYFRNRAPLDDSGMPKDRFSAEMPDATLATLKIQPSEPRDSAVYFCASGFGTGVGDTQYFGPGTRLTVL.

This sequence joins TRBV19 and TRBJ2-5; D ambiguous. Deletions cut 7 bases from V and 1 base from J, with 13 bases between. Germline V gene lookup returns CDR1 LNHDA and CDR2 SQIVND (reference sequence). The CDR3 loop spans 14 amino acids. In nucleotides, the CDR3 is TGTGCCAGTAATGCCGGAGACTTCCAAGAGACCCAGTACTTC. Protein: CASNAGDFQETQYF.

The J gene is TRBJ1-2, the V gene TRBV9; 9 positions match TRBD1. V gave up 4 bases and J gave up 7 bases; unmatched junction bases: 8. Germline assignment: CDR1 SGDLS and CDR2 YYNGEE. The CDR3 runs to 14 residues. For the CDR3, the DNA is TGTGCCAGCAGCCCCGGGACAGGGACCGGTGGCTACACCTTC. It codes for CASSPGTGTGGYTF. The full variable domain, with the rest looked up from reference TRBV9 and TRBJ1-2, is DSGVTQTPKHLITATGQRVTLRCSPRSGDLSVYWYQQSLDQGLQFLIQYYNGEERAKGNILERFSAQQFPDLHSELNLSSLELGDSALYFCASSPGTGTGGYTFGSGTRLTVV.

This rearrangement joins TRBV19 to TRBJ1-1; 7 nucleotides line up with TRBD1. The V gene's germline CDR1 is LNHDA and CDR2 SQIVND (reference sequence). The CDR3 sequence is 14 residues long. V trimming: 3 bases; J trimming: 1 base; junction bases outside the gene matches: 2. Here the CDR3 reads CASSIRGANTEAFF. The CDR3 DNA sequence: TGTGCCAGTAGTATCAGGGGGGCGAACACTGAAGCTTTCTTT.

This rearrangement joins TRBV7-9 to TRBJ1-1; D ambiguous. The V end was cut by 3 bases, the J end by 0 bases, with 5 bases between. The CDR3 spans 13 residues. Germline CDR1 reads SEHNR; CDR2 reads FQNEAQ (reference sequence). The CDR3: CASSLFVNTEAFF. The CDR3 DNA reads TGTGCCAGCAGCTTGTTCGTGAACACTGAAGCTTTCTTT. The full variable domain, rest sourced from reference TRBV7-9 and TRBJ1-1, is DTGVSQNPRHKITKRGQNVTFRCDPISEHNRLYWYRQTLGQGPEFLTYFQNEAQLEKSRLLSDRFSAERPKGSFSTLEIQRTEQGDSAMYLCASSLFVNTEAFFGQGTRLTVV.

The chain couples TRBV24-1 to TRBJ2-2; D possibly corresponds to TRBD1 (5 bases). Looked up from germline, CDR1 is KGHDR and CDR2 is SFDVKD. The CDR3 runs to 15 residues. Deletions cut 5 bases from V and 1 base from J, with 10 bases between. CDR3: CATSVGQGNTGELFF. The CDR3 DNA sequence: TGTGCCACCAGTGTCGGGCAGGGGAACACCGGGGAGCTGTTTTTT.

This chain links TRBV28 with TRBJ2-1; TRBD1 aligns across 7 bases. The V gene's germline CDR1 is MDHEN and CDR2 SYDVKM. The CDR3 contains 17 residues. V dropped 4 bases and J dropped 1; count of bases not matched to a gene: 10. The CDR3, as DNA: TGTGCCAGCAGTTCACCCACCGGGACAGATTCCTACAATGAGCAGTTCTTC. Protein: CASSSPTGTDSYNEQFF. Full variable domain (remainder filled in from reference TRBV28 and TRBJ2-1): DVKVTQSSRYLVKRTGEKVFLECVQDMDHENMFWYRQDPGLGLRLIYFSYDVKMKEKGDIPEGYSVSREKKERFSLILESASTNQTSMYLCASSSPTGTDSYNEQFFGPGTRLTVL.